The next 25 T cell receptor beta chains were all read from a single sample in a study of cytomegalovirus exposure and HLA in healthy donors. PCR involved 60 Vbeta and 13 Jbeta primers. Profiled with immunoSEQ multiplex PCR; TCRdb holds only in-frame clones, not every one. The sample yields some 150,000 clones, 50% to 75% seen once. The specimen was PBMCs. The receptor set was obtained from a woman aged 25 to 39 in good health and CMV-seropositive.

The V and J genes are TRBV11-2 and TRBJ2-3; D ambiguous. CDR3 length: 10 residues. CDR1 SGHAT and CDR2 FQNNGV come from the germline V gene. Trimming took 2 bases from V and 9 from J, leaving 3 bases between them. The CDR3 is CASSLQTQYF. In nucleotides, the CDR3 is TGTGCCAGCAGCTTACAAACGCAGTATTTT.

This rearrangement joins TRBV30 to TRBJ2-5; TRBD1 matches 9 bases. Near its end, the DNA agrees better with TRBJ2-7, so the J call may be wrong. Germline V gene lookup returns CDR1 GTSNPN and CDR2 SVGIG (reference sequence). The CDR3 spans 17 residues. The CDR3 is CAWSVSGTGRWTYEQYF. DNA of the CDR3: TGTGCCTGGAGTGTATCCGGGACAGGGAGGTGGACCTACGAGCAGTACTTC.

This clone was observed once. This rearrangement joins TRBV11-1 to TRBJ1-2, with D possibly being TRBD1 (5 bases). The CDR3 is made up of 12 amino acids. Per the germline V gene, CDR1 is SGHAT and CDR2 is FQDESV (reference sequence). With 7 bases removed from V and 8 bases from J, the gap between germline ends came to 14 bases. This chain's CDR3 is CASTGDSAGYTF. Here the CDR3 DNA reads TGTGCCAGCACGGGAGACAGTGCGGGCTACACCTTC.

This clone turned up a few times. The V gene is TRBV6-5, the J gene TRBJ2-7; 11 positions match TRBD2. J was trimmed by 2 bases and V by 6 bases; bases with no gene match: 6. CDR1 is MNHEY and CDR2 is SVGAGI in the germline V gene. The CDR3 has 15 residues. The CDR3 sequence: CASRSLAGDTYEQYF. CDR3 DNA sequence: TGTGCCAGCAGGTCACTAGCGGGAGACACCTACGAGCAGTACTTC.

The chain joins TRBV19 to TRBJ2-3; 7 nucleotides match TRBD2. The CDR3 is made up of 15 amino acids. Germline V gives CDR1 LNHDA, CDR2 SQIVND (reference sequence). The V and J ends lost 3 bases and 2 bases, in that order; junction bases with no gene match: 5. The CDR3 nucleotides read TGTGCCAGTAGTATTCAGCGGGACGTCACAGATACGCAGTATTTT. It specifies CASSIQRDVTDTQYF.

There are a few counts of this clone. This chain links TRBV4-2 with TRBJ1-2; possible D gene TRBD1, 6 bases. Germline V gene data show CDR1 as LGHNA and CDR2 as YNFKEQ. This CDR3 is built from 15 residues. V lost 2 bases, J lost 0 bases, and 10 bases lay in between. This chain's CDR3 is CASSQQTGTNYGYTF. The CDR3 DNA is TGTGCCAGCAGCCAACAAACAGGGACTAACTATGGCTACACCTTC.

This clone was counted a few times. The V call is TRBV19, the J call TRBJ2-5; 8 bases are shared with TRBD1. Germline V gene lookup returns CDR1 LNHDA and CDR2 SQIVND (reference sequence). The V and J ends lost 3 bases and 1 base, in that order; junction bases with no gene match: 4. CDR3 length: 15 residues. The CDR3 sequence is CASSMRDRSQETQYF. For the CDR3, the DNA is TGTGCCAGTAGTATGCGGGACAGGTCCCAAGAGACCCAGTACTTC.

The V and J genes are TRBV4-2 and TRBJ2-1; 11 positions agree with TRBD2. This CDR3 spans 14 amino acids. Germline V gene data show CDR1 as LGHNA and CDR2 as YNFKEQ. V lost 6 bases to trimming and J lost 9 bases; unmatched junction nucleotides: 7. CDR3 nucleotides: TGTGCCAGCAGTCGGTACGGACTAGCGGGTGAGCAGTTCTTC. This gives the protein CASSRYGLAGEQFF.

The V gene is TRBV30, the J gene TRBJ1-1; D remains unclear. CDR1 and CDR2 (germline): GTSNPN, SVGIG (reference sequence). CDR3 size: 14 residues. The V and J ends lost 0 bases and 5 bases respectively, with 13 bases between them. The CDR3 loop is CAWSVGAGGTEAFF. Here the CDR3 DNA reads TGTGCCTGGAGTGTCGGAGCAGGAGGAACTGAAGCTTTCTTT.

The CDR3 DNA reads as TGTGCCAGCAGTCTAGATGGAAACACCATATATTTT. It yields the protein CASSLDGNTIYF. The rearrangement links TRBV28 to TRBJ1-3, with no clear D. V was pared by 5 bases and J by 3 bases, with 5 bases between. CDR1 is MDHEN and CDR2 is SYDVKM in the germline V gene. The CDR3 covers 12 residues.

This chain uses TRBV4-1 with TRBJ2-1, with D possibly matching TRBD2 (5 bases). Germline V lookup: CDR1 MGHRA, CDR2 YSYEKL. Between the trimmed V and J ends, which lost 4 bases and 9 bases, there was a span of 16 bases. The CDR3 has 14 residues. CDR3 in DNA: TGCGCCAGCAGCCCCACTTCGTTGGGGAGTGAGCAGTTCTTC. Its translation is CASSPTSLGSEQFF.

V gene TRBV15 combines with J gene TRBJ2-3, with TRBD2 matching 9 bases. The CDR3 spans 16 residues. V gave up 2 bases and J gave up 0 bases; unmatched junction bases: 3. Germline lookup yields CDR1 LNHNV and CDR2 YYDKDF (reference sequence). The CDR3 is CATSRLSGGSTDTQYF. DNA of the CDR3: TGTGCCACCAGCAGACTTAGCGGGGGAAGCACAGATACGCAGTATTTT. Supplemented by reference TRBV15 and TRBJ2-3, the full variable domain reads DAMVIQNPRYQVTQFGKPVTLSCSQTLNHNVMYWYQQKSSQAPKLLFHYYDKDFNNEADTPDNFQSRRPNTSFCFLDIRSPGLGDTAMYLCATSRLSGGSTDTQYFGPGTRLTVL.

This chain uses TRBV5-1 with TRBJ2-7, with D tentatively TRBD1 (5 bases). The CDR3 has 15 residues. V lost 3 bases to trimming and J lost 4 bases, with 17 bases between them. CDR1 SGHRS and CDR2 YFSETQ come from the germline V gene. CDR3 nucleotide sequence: TGCGCCAGCAGCTCAGGGATAGCCACAAGGTACGAGCAGTACTTC. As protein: CASSSGIATRYEQYF.

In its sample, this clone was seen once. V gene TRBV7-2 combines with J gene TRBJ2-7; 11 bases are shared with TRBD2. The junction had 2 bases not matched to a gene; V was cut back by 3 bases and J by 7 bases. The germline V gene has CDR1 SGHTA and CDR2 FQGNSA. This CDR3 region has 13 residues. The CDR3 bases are TGTGCCAGCAGCTTGCTAGCGGGAGGAGAGCAGTACGTC. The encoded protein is CASSLLAGGEQYV.

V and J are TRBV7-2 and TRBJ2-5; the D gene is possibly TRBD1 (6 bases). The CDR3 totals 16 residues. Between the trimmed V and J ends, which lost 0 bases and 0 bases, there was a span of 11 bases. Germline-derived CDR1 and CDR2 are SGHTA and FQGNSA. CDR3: CASSLAGTSYQETQYF. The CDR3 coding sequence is TGTGCCAGCAGCTTAGCGGGGACAAGTTACCAAGAGACCCAGTACTTC.

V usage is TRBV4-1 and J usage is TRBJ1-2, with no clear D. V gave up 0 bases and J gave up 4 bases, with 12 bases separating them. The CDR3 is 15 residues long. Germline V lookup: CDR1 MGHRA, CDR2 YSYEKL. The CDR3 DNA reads TGCGCCAGCAGCCAAGATCGGGGAGGAACCTATGGCTACACCTTC. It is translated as CASSQDRGGTYGYTF.

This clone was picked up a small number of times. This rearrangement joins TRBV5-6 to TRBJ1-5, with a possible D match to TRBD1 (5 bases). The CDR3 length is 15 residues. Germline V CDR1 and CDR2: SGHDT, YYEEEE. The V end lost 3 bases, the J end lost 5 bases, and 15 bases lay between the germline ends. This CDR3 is CASSSWGGIDQPQHF. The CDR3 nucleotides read TGTGCCAGCAGCTCCTGGGGGGGGATAGATCAGCCCCAGCATTTT. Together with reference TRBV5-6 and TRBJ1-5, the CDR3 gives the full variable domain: DAGVTQSPTHLIKTRGQQVTLRCSPKSGHDTVSWYQQALGQGPQFIFQYYEEEERQRGNFPDRFSGHQFPNYSSELNVNALLLGDSALYLCASSSWGGIDQPQHFGDGTRLSIL.

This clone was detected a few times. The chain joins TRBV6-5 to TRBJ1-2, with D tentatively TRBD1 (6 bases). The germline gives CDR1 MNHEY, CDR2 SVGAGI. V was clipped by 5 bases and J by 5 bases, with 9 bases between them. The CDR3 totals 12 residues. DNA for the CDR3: TGTGCCAGCAGTCCAGGGGTATATGGCTACACCTTC. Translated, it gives CASSPGVYGYTF.

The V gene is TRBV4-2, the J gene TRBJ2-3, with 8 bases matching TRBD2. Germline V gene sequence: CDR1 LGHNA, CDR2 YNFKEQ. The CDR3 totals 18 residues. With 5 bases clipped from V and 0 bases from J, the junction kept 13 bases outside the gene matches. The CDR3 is CASSAQIRGGVSTDTQYF. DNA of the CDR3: TGTGCCAGCAGCGCCCAGATCCGGGGGGGAGTAAGCACAGATACGCAGTATTTT.

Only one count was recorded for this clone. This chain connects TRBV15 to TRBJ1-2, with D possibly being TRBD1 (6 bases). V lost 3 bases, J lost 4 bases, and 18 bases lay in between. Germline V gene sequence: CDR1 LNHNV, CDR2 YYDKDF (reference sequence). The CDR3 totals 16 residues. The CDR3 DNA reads TGTGCCACCAGCAGGGGGGCAACGACGCCCATCTATGGCTACACCTTC. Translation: CATSRGATTPIYGYTF.

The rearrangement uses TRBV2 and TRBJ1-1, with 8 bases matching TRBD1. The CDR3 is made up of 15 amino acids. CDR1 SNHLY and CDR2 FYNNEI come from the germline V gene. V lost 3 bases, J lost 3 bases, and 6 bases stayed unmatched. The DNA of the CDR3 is TGTGCCAGCAGTGAGAAGGGACAGGAGTACACTGAAGCTTTCTTT. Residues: CASSEKGQEYTEAFF.

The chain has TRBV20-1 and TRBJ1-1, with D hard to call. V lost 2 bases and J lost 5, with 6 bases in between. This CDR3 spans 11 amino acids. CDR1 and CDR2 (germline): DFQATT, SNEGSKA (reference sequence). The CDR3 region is CSARRVTEAFF. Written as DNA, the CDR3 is TGCAGTGCTAGAAGAGTTACTGAAGCTTTCTTT.

This CDR3 reads CASSPFGGQLDSPLHF. For the CDR3, the DNA is TGTGCCAGCAGTCCTTTCGGGGGGCAGCTGGATTCACCCCTCCACTTT. V usage is TRBV27 and J usage is TRBJ1-6, with a possible D match to TRBD1 (6 bases). Germline V gene lookup returns CDR1 MNHEY and CDR2 SMNVEV (reference sequence). V was pared by 5 bases and J by 8 bases, with 19 bases between. CDR3 length: 16 amino acids.

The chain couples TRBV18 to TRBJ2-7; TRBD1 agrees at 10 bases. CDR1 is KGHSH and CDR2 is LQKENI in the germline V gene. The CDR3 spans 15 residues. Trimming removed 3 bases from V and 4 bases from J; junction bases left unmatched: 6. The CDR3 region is CASSPRDRGLYEQYF. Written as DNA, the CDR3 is TGTGCCAGCTCACCCCGGGACAGGGGTTTATACGAGCAGTACTTC.

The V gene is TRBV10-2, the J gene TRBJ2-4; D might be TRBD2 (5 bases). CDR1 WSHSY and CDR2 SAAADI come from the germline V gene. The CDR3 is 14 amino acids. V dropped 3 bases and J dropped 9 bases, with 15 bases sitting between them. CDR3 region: CASSDLTTEGIQYF. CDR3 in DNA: TGCGCCAGCAGTGATTTAACCACCGAGGGCATTCAGTACTTC.